The T cell receptor beta chain under discussion was sequenced for a study of ipilimumab plus nivolumab after autologous stem cell transplantation. Study-wide background: DLBCL patients had primary refractory or relapsed disease. Study outcomes and limitations: The authors say TCR, Treg and microbiome findings warrant further study.

Repertoires were generated with immunoSEQ multiplex PCR, while TCRdb's copy carries only in-frame clones and drops some. The table shows 17,000 or so clones, with about 72% occurring only once. Starting 14 to 28 days after autologous transplant, ipilimumab 1 mg/kg was given. Patients got 3 mg/kg IV nivolumab weeks 1, 4, 7, 10, then biweekly through week 26. CDR3 length: 11 amino acids. The germline V gene has CDR1 SGHTS and CDR2 YDEGEE. The ends were cut back, 1 base at V and 8 bases at J, with 4 bases in the middle. On this clone itself: Antigen: not known.

This receptor was identified in a male donor with diffuse large B-cell lymphoma. The rearrangement joins TRBV5-8 to TRBJ2-1; D is undetermined. The specimen was PBMCs, collected in a trial of ipilimumab plus nivolumab as post-transplant consolidation. In DNA form, the CDR3 reads TGTGCCAGCAGCTTGCAATATGAGCAGTTCTTC. Translated, it gives CASSLQYEQFF.